This entry is about one TCR beta chain. The antigen is not known. Using immunoSEQ multiplex PCR, the repertoire was profiled, and TCRdb retains in-frame clones only, with some absent. The sample contains 25,000 to 30,000 clones, approximately 80% of which appear only once. These data come from a study of a mutant IDH1 vaccine in newly diagnosed glioma. Time point defined: week 5, during vaccination. Every vaccination contained 300 ug of the mutant IDH1 20-mer peptide and was paired with topical imiquimod. V was pared by 7 bases and J by 2 bases, with 8 bases of the junction left unmatched. CDR1 and CDR2 from the germline V gene are SNHLY and FYNNEI. The CDR3 spans 14 residues.

The chain employs TRBV2 and TRBJ2-7, with TRBD1 matching over 7 bases. The receptor's source is a man aged 35 to 55 with glioma. Sample: PBMCs, taken from a glioma patient whose treatment included an IDH1 peptide vaccine. The CDR3 coding sequence is TGTGCCAGCATAGTGATGGGACAGACCTACGAGCAGTACTTC. This gives the protein CASIVMGQTYEQYF.